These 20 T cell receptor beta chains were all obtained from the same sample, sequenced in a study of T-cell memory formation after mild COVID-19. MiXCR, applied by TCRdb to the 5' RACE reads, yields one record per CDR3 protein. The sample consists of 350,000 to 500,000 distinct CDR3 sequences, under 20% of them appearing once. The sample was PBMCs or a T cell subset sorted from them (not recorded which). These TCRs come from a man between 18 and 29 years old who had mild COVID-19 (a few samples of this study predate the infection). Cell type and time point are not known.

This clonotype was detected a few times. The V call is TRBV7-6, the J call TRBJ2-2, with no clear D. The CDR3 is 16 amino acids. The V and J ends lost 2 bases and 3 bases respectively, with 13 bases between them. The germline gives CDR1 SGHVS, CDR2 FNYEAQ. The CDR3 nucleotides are TGTGCCAGCAGCTTACAGCCGGTGCCGCACACCGGGGAGCTGTTTTTT. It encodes CASSLQPVPHTGELFF.

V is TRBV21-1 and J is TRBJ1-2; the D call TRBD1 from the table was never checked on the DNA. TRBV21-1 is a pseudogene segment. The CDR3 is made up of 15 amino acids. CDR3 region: CASSKPGVDNYGYTF. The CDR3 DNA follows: TGTGCCAGCAGCAAACCAGGGGTAGATAACTATGGCTACACCTTC.

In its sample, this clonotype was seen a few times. In DNA, the CDR3 is TGTGCCTCAGCTAGTCATAATAGCAATCAGCCCCAGCATTTT. Translation: CASASHNSNQPQHF. The genes are TRBV7-2 and TRBJ1-5; D ambiguous. Trimming took 11 bases from V and 0 from J, leaving 14 bases between them. Germline CDR1 reads SGHTA; CDR2 reads FQGNSA. The CDR3 consists of 14 residues.

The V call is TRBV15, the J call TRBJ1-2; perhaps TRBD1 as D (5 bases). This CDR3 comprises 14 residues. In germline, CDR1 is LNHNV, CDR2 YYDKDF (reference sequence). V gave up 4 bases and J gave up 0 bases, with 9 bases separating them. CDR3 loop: CATSTGYSNYGYTF. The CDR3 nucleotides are TGTGCCACCAGCACAGGGTACTCTAACTATGGCTACACCTTC.

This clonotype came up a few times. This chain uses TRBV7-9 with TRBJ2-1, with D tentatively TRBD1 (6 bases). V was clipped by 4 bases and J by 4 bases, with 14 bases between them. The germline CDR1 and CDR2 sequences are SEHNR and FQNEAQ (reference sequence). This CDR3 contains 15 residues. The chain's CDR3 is CASSSYRAAYNEQFF. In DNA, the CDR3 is TGTGCCAGCAGCTCTTACAGGGCCGCGTACAATGAGCAGTTCTTC.

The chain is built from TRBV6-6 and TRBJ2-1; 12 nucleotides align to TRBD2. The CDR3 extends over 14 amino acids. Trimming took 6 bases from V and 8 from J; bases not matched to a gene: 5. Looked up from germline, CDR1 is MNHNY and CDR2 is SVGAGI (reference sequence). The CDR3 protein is CASSTSGGYDEQFF. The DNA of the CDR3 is TGTGCCAGCAGCACTAGCGGGGGGTATGATGAGCAGTTCTTC.

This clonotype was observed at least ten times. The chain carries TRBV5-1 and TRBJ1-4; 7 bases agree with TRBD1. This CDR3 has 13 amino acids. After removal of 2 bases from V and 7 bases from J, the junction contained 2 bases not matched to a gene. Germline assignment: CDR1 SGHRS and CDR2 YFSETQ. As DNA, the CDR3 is TGCGCCAGCAGCTTACAGGGGAGTGAAAAACTGTTTTTT. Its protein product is CASSLQGSEKLFF.

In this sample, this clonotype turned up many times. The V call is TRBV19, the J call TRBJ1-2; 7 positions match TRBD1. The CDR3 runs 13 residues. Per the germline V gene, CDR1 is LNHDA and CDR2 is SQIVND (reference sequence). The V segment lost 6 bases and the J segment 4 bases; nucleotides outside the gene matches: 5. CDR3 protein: CASRPGQSYGYTF. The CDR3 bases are TGTGCCAGTAGACCGGGACAGAGCTATGGCTACACCTTC.

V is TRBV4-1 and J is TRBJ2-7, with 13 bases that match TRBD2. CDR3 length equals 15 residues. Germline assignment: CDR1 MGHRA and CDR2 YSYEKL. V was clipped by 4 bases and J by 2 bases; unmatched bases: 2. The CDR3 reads CASSRGLAGAYEQYF. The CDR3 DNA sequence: TGCGCCAGCAGCCGAGGACTAGCGGGGGCCTACGAGCAGTACTTC.

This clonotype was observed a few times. The CDR3: CASSLVASSSYEQYV. The CDR3 DNA follows: TGTGCCAGCAGCTTGGTAGCTTCTTCCTCCTACGAGCAGTACGTC. The V and J genes are TRBV5-8 and TRBJ2-7; D gene unclear. The V gene's germline CDR1 is SGHTS and CDR2 YDEGEE. The germline V and J ends were trimmed by 0 bases and 0 bases, with 10 bases remaining between them. The CDR3 sequence is 15 residues long.

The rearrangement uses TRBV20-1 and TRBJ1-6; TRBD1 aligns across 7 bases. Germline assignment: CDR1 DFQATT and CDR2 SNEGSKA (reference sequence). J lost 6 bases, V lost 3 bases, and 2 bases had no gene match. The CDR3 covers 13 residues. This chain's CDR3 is CSASGDSNSPLHF. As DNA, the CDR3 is TGCAGTGCTAGTGGGGACAGTAATTCACCCCTCCACTTT.

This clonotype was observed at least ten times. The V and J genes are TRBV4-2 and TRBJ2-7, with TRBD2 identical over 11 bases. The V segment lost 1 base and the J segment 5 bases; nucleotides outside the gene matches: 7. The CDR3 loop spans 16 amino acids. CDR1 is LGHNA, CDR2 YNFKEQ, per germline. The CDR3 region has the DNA TGTGCCAGCAGCCAAGCCGTAGCGGGGGGGCCCAACGAGCAGTACTTC. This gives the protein CASSQAVAGGPNEQYF.

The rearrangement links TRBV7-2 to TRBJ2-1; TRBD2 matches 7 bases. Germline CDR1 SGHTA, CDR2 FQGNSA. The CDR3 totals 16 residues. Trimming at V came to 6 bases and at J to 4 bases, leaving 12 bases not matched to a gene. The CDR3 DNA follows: TGTGCCAGCAGGCCCTCTCACGGGGGGAGGTACAATGAGCAGTTCTTC. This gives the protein CASRPSHGGRYNEQFF.

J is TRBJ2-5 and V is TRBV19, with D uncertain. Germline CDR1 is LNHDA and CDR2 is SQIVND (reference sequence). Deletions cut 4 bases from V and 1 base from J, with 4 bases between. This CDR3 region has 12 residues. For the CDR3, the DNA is TGTGCCAGTAGTAACCTCCAAGAGACCCAGTACTTC. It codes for CASSNLQETQYF.

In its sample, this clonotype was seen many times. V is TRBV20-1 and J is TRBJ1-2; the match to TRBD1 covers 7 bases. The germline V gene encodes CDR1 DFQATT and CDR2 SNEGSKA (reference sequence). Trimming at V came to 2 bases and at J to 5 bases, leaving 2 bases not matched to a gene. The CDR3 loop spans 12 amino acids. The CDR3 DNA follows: TGCAGTGCTAGAAACAGGGGATATGGCTACACCTTC. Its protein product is CSARNRGYGYTF.

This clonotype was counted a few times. Written as DNA, the CDR3 is TGTGCCAGCAGTTTAGCTAGCAGCATCAATGAGCAGTTCTTC. Protein: CASSLASSINEQFF. The chain uses TRBV12-3 or TRBV12-4 and TRBJ2-1; D ambiguous. Trimming pared 0 bases from V and 6 bases from J, leaving 9 bases between. The CDR3 covers 14 residues.

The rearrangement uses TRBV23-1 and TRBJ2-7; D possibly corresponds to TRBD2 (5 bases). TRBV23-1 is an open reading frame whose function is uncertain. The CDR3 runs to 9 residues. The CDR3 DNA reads TGCGTCCAGCAGCGGAAACTTACGGTC. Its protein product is CVQQRKLTV.

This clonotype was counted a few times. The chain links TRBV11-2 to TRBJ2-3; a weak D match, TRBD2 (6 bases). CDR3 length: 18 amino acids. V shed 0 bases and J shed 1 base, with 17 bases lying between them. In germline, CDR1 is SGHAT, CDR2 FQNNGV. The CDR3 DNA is TGTGCCAGCAGCTTAGAGGCGGGATCTACCTCTCGCACAGATACGCAGTATTTT. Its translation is CASSLEAGSTSRTDTQYF.

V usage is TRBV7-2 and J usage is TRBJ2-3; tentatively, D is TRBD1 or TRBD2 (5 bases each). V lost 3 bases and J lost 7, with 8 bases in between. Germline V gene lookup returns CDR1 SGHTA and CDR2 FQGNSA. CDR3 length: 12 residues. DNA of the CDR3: TGTGCCAGCAGCTTCGAGGGGAATACGCAGTATTTT. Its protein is CASSFEGNTQYF.

CDR3 sequence reads: CASSLTGDNGYTF. CDR3 sequence (DNA): TGTGCCAGCAGCCTGACAGGAGATAATGGCTACACCTTC. The rearrangement joins TRBV5-5 to TRBJ1-2; D is possibly TRBD1 (6 bases). Trimming removed 4 bases at V and 6 bases at J, with 13 bases between. The germline gives CDR1 SGHKS, CDR2 YYEKEE (reference sequence). The CDR3 is 13 residues long.